This note documents a single TCR beta chain sequence. Its antigen is not identified. Both 60 Vbeta primers and 13 Jbeta primers went into the PCR. In the original processing: About 10 million shared chains were among the approximately 82 million unique TCR beta chains that a later analysis counted. Sequencing was performed with immunoSEQ multiplex PCR; in TCRdb, only in-frame clones are kept and a portion is missing. The V and J calls and clone size come from that table; D and trimming were worked out from the DNA. The repertoire holds about 31,000 clones, with about 83% as singletons. The sample is drawn from a study of cytomegalovirus exposure and HLA in healthy donors. Study-level results: Indistinguishable V segments, including TRBV6-2 and TRBV6-3, were excluded. Upon later analysis, TCR association rates were observed to vary by HLA locus, being highest for DRB1 and lowest for HLA-C. The listing of approximately 160 TCR beta chains classed them as cytomegalovirus-associated.

The CDR3 is made up of 15 amino acids. CDR1 is SEHNR, CDR2 FQNEAQ, per germline (reference sequence). The J segment lost 5 bases and the V segment lost 6 bases, leaving 11 bases of the junction unmatched. The receptor's source is a boy aged 5-17 years in good health and CMV-seronegative. The rearrangement uses TRBV7-9 and TRBJ2-3; 7 nucleotides agree with TRBD1. The sequencing sample was made of PBMCs. CDR3 sequence: CASSYTGAVGDTQYF. Here the CDR3 DNA reads TGTGCCAGCAGTTACACAGGGGCGGTAGGAGATACGCAGTATTTT.